This TCR beta chain stems from a study of identifying expanded T cells in peripheral blood. Some clones are missing from TCRdb's copy, which holds only in-frame ones; the method was immunoSEQ multiplex PCR. The sample yields approximately 130,000 clones, 84% seen once. Germline CDR1 and CDR2: MRHNA and SNTAGT. This CDR3 comprises 16 residues. Trimming removed 6 bases at V and 4 bases at J, with 16 bases between. This TCR was sampled from a person aged 18-70 years in good health. This chain links TRBV6-4 with TRBJ1-6, with D possibly being TRBD1 (6 bases). Source material: blood. Written as DNA, the CDR3 is TGTGCCAGCAGAAAAAACAGGGAACTATATAATTCACCCCTCCACTTT. Protein product: CASRKNRELYNSPLHF.